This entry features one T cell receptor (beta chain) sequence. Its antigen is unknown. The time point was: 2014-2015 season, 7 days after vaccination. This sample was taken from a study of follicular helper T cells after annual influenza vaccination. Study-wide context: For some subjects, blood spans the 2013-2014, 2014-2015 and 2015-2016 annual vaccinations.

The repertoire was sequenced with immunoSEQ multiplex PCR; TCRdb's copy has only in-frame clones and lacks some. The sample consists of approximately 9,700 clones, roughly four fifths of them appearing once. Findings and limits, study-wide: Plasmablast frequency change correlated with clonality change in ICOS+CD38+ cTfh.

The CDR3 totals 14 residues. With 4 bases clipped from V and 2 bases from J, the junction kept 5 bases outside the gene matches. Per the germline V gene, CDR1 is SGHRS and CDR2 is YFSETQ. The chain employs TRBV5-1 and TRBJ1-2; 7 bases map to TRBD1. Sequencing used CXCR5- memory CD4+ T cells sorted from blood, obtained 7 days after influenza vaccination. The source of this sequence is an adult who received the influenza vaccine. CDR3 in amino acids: CASSPGTVNYGYTF. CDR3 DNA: TGCGCCAGCAGCCCCGGGACAGTCAACTATGGCTACACCTTC. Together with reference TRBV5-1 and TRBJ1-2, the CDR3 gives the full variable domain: KAGVTQTPRYLIKTRGQQVTLSCSPISGHRSVSWYQQTPGQGLQFLFEYFSETQRNKGNFPGRFSGRQFSNSRSEMNVSTLELGDSALYLCASSPGTVNYGYTFGSGTRLTVV.